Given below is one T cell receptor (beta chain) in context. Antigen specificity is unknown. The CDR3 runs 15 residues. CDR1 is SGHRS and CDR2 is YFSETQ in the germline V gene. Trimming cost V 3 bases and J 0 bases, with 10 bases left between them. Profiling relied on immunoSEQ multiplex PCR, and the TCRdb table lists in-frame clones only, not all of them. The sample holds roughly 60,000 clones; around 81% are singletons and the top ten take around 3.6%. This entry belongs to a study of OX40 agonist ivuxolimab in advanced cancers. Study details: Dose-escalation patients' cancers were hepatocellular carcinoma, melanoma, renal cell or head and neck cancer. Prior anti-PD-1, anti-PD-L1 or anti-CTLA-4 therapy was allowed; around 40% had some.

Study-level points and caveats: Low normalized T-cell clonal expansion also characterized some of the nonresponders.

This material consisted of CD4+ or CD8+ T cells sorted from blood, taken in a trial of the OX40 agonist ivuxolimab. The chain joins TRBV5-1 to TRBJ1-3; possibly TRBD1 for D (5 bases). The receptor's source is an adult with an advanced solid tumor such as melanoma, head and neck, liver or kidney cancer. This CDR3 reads CASSSTGDSGNTIYF. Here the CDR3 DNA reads TGCGCCAGCAGCTCCACAGGCGACTCTGGAAACACCATATATTTT.